These 14 T cell receptor beta chains share one sample of origin, sequenced in a study of cytomegalovirus exposure and HLA in healthy donors. PCR involved 60 Vbeta and 13 Jbeta primers. The method was immunoSEQ multiplex PCR; TCRdb's version includes in-frame clones alone and lacks a portion of them. Of roughly 120,000 clones listed, over 60% are singletons. Sequenced: PBMCs. Receptors were obtained from a woman aged 25 to 39 in good health and CMV-seropositive.

The J gene is TRBJ1-3, the V gene TRBV6-5; D gene unclear. CDR1 is MNHEY, CDR2 SVGAGI, per germline. V was pared by 10 bases and J by 0 bases, with 4 bases between. The CDR3 length is 11 residues. CDR3 loop: CATYSGNTIYF. The CDR3 DNA sequence: TGTGCCACCTACTCTGGAAACACCATATATTTT.

The chain couples TRBV7-6 to TRBJ2-6; perhaps TRBD1 as D (6 bases). The CDR3 totals 15 residues. V was shortened by 5 bases and J by 2 bases, with 10 bases between the two germline ends. CDR1 SGHVS and CDR2 FNYEAQ come from the germline V gene. The CDR3, as DNA: TGTGCCAGCAGCGTATCAGGGGCTGGGGCCAACGTCCTGACTTTC. It codes for CASSVSGAGANVLTF.

The chain uses TRBV5-6 and TRBJ2-3, with a tentative D call TRBD2 (6 bases). Germline CDR1 reads SGHDT; CDR2 reads YYEEEE. The CDR3 consists of 15 residues. With 1 base removed from V and 2 bases from J, the gap between germline ends came to 11 bases. The CDR3 reads CASSLIRGDTDTQYF. In DNA, the CDR3 is TGTGCCAGCAGCTTGATTCGCGGGGACACAGATACGCAGTATTTT.

This sequence joins TRBV2 and TRBJ1-1; D is perhaps TRBD1 (6 bases). The CDR3 is 13 residues long. Germline-derived CDR1 and CDR2 are SNHLY and FYNNEI. V gave up 6 bases and J gave up 0 bases, with 8 bases separating them. CDR3 coding DNA: TGTGCCAGCAGCGGGACACTGAACACTGAAGCTTTCTTT. As protein: CASSGTLNTEAFF.

The chain joins TRBV5-1 to TRBJ2-1; 7 positions match TRBD1. The CDR3 has 17 residues. The germline gives CDR1 SGHRS, CDR2 YFSETQ. V was clipped by 0 bases and J by 5 bases; unmatched bases: 11. The CDR3: CASSLAPLGQADNEQFF. The CDR3 bases are TGCGCCAGCAGCTTGGCCCCTTTAGGACAGGCTGACAATGAGCAGTTCTTC. Based on the CDR3 plus reference TRBV5-1 and TRBJ2-1, the full variable domain is KAGVTQTPRYLIKTRGQQVTLSCSPISGHRSVSWYQQTPGQGLQFLFEYFSETQRNKGNFPGRFSGRQFSNSRSEMNVSTLELGDSALYLCASSLAPLGQADNEQFFGPGTRLTVL.

The genes are TRBV2 and TRBJ1-4; 8 bases align to TRBD1. Germline CDR1 and CDR2: SNHLY and FYNNEI. The CDR3 spans 15 residues. V shed 5 bases and J 7 bases; nucleotides not matched to a gene: 9. Here the CDR3 DNA reads TGTGCCAGCAGTCAGTACGGGACAGGTGGTGAAAAACTGTTTTTT. Protein sequence: CASSQYGTGGEKLFF.

This clone was picked up one time. V usage is TRBV6-1 and J usage is TRBJ1-3, with D maybe TRBD1 (6 bases). This CDR3 is built from 15 residues. The ends were cut back, 7 bases at V and 0 bases at J, with 13 bases in the middle. The germline V gene has CDR1 MNHNS and CDR2 SASEGT. The CDR3 DNA reads TGTGCCAGCAAGCCGGACAGAAACTCTGGAAACACCATATATTTT. It translates to CASKPDRNSGNTIYF.

The rearrangement links TRBV9 to TRBJ2-7, with 10 bases fitting TRBD2. Unmatched junction bases numbered 3, after V lost 0 bases and J lost 3 bases. Germline CDR1 SGDLS, CDR2 YYNGEE. This CDR3 is 15 amino acids long. The CDR3 sequence: CASSVGASGGYEQYF. The DNA of the CDR3 is TGTGCCAGCAGCGTAGGGGCTAGCGGGGGCTACGAGCAGTACTTC.

The chain recombines TRBV9 with TRBJ1-1; D is perhaps TRBD1 (5 bases). V shed 4 bases and J shed 6 bases, with 16 bases lying between them. The germline V gene has CDR1 SGDLS and CDR2 YYNGEE. This CDR3 has 14 residues. The CDR3 DNA reads TGTGCCAGCAGCCGGGGGGGGGAATGGTCTGAAGCTTTCTTT. The encoded protein is CASSRGGEWSEAFF.

The CDR3 is CASSAPGGAEQYF. Here the CDR3 DNA reads TGTGCCAGCAGCGCGCCAGGGGGCGCCGAGCAGTACTTC. This chain uses TRBV11-2 with TRBJ2-7; 8 positions match TRBD1. Looked up from germline, CDR1 is SGHAT and CDR2 is FQNNGV. The CDR3 covers 13 residues. The junction had 6 bases not matched to a gene; V was cut back by 5 bases and J by 6 bases. Filled out from reference TRBV11-2 and TRBJ2-7, the complete variable domain reads EAGVAQSPRYKIIEKRQSVAFWCNPISGHATLYWYQQILGQGPKLLIQFQNNGVVDDSQLPKDRFSAERLKGVDSTLKIQPAKLEDSAVYLCASSAPGGAEQYFGPGTRLTVT.

This clone was seen once. The chain couples TRBV6-1 to TRBJ2-5; D is possibly TRBD1 (6 bases). The CDR3 consists of 13 residues. CDR1 MNHNS and CDR2 SASEGT come from the germline V gene. V was shortened by 5 bases and J by 2 bases, with 9 bases between the two germline ends. CDR3 region: CASSWGPQETQYF. Here the CDR3 DNA reads TGTGCCAGCAGTTGGGGGCCGCAAGAGACCCAGTACTTC.

This chain joins TRBV5-4 and TRBJ2-7, with D perhaps matching TRBD2 (5 bases). Germline assignment: CDR1 SGHNT and CDR2 YYREEE (reference sequence). The CDR3 is made up of 13 amino acids. Trimming removed 2 bases at V and 5 bases at J, with 11 bases between. The CDR3 region is CASSFGQEDEQYF. The CDR3 nucleotides read TGTGCCAGCAGCTTCGGCCAGGAGGACGAGCAGTACTTC.

J is TRBJ2-2 and V is TRBV11-1, with D possibly matching TRBD2 (6 bases). Between the trimmed V and J ends, which lost 5 bases and 3 bases, there was a span of 16 bases. This CDR3 comprises 16 residues. Germline values: CDR1 SGHAT, CDR2 FQDESV (reference sequence). CDR3 nucleotide sequence: TGTGCCAGCAGCCGCCATGCCGGGGGTGACACCGGGGAGCTGTTTTTT. It encodes CASSRHAGGDTGELFF.

The chain employs TRBV7-2 and TRBJ2-2, with D maybe TRBD2 (5 bases). Germline V lookup: CDR1 SGHTA, CDR2 FQGNSA. Trimming shortened V by 1 base and J by 7 bases, and 16 bases separated the two germline ends. The CDR3 is 16 amino acids. The CDR3 is CASSLEPPPGSGELFF. The DNA for the CDR3 is TGTGCCAGCAGCTTAGAACCCCCTCCGGGGAGCGGGGAGCTGTTTTTT. Drawing the rest from reference TRBV7-2 and TRBJ2-2, the complete variable domain is GAGVSQSPSNKVTEKGKDVELRCDPISGHTALYWYRQSLGQGLEFLIYFQGNSAPDKSGLPSDRFSAERTGGSVSTLTIQRTQQEDSAVYLCASSLEPPPGSGELFFGEGSRLTVL.